These 17 T cell receptor beta chains came from one sample sequenced in a study of vaccination and CD4 T cells after COVID-19. No antigens are known for them. The treatment: approximately 11-day PBMC culture with coronavirus spike peptide pools or control peptides (ViraFEST assay). The Oncomine TCR Beta short-read assay was applied to DNA of cultured CD4+ T cells. TCRdb redid the calling of the PCR reads with MiXCR, one entry per CDR3 protein. The sample contains about 4,800 distinct CDR3 sequences, 78% of which appear only once. The sample consisted of CD4+ T cells from blood, cultured in vitro. The receptors were sampled from a human donor who had recovered from COVID-19.

The rearrangement links TRBV6-1 to TRBJ1-5; the D is unclear. This CDR3 region has 19 residues. V lost 0 bases, J lost 0 bases, and 18 bases lay in between. Germline CDR1 is MNHNS and CDR2 is SASEGT. For the CDR3, the DNA is TGTGCCAGCAGTGAAGCGCTTCGTACGTCACCTCTTAGCAATCAGCCCCAGCATTTT. This translates into CASSEALRTSPLSNQPQHF.

The chain employs TRBV25-1 and TRBJ1-2; 7 bases match TRBD1. The CDR3 covers 16 residues. V shed 3 bases and J 4 bases; nucleotides not matched to a gene: 11. Per germline, CDR1 MGHDK and CDR2 SYGVNS. The CDR3 DNA follows: TGTGCCAGCAGTGACTCGGCAGGGGGATATATCTATGGCTACACCTTC. This gives the protein CASSDSAGGYIYGYTF.

Within the sample, this clonotype is medium-sized. The chain is built from TRBV9 and TRBJ1-2, with 10 bases identical to TRBD1. Germline-derived CDR1 and CDR2 are SGDLS and YYNGEE. The CDR3 has 16 amino acids. V dropped 0 bases and J dropped 7; count of bases not matched to a gene: 9. The DNA of the CDR3 is TGTGCCAGCAGCGTAGGTCGGGACAGGGGCTCCGGTGGCTACACCTTC. Encoded protein: CASSVGRDRGSGGYTF.

This chain uses TRBV2 with TRBJ2-2; D is possibly TRBD1 (6 bases). V was shortened by 5 bases and J by 0 bases, with 13 bases between the two germline ends. The CDR3 has 16 residues. CDR1 and CDR2 (germline): SNHLY, FYNNEI. The CDR3 is CASSRSGTPNTGELFF. The CDR3 DNA is TGTGCCAGCAGTAGATCCGGGACACCGAACACCGGGGAGCTGTTTTTT.

The V call is TRBV6-2 or TRBV6-3, the J call TRBJ1-6; D gene uncertain. The germline V gene encodes CDR1 MNHEY and CDR2 SVGEGT. The CDR3 has 14 amino acids. V was shortened by 10 bases and J by 9 bases, with 19 bases between the two germline ends. For the CDR3, the DNA is TGTGCCACCTCGACACTCTTGTCGAGTTCACCCCTCCACTTT. Translated: CATSTLLSSSPLHF.

The V call is TRBV28, the J call TRBJ1-1; 7 bases match TRBD1. The V gene's germline CDR1 is MDHEN and CDR2 SYDVKM. The V segment lost 6 bases and the J segment 5 bases; nucleotides outside the gene matches: 15. This CDR3 spans 16 amino acids. DNA of the CDR3: TGTGCCAGCAGACCATTCGCCAGGGGGATTTGGACTGAAGCTTTCTTT. Its translation is CASRPFARGIWTEAFF.

This chain joins TRBV20-1 and TRBJ1-2; 8 nucleotides agree with TRBD1. This CDR3 spans 16 amino acids. V gave up 3 bases and J gave up 4 bases; unmatched junction bases: 13. Germline CDR1 is DFQATT and CDR2 is SNEGSKA (reference sequence). Written as DNA, the CDR3 is TGCAGTGCTAGTGATCACCAGGGGGCGCAGACCTATGGCTACACCTTC. This translates into CSASDHQGAQTYGYTF.

The rearrangement joins TRBV19 to TRBJ1-5, with 9 bases identical to TRBD1. Germline V gene lookup returns CDR1 LNHDA and CDR2 SQIVND (reference sequence). This CDR3 spans 14 amino acids. The V gene end was trimmed by 5 bases and the J gene end by 4 bases; junction bases not matched to a gene: 3. This CDR3 is CASSADRGNQPQHF. CDR3 sequence (DNA): TGTGCCAGTAGTGCGGACAGGGGAAATCAGCCCCAGCATTTT.

The J gene is TRBJ1-2, the V gene TRBV4-1; D call uncertain. With 0 bases removed from V and 7 bases from J, the gap between germline ends came to 6 bases. Germline CDR1 MGHRA, CDR2 YSYEKL. The CDR3 runs to 12 residues. The DNA of the CDR3 is TGCGCCAGCAGCCAAGATACTAGTGGCTACACCTTC. This codes for CASSQDTSGYTF.

The chain joins TRBV6-4 to TRBJ2-3; 8 bases map to TRBD1. V dropped 7 bases and J dropped 4; count of bases not matched to a gene: 4. There are 13 residues in the CDR3. CDR1 is MRHNA and CDR2 is SNTAGT in the germline V gene. The CDR3 DNA reads TGTGCCAGCACCCAGGGGGCCGCAGATACGCAGTATTTT. It translates to CASTQGAADTQYF.

In its sample, this clonotype is large. V usage is TRBV11-3 and J usage is TRBJ1-1, with D unclear. Germline V gene data show CDR1 as SGHNT and CDR2 as YENEEA. Trimming removed 5 bases from V and 1 base from J, with 11 bases in between. This CDR3 contains 14 residues. Here the CDR3 DNA reads TGTGCCAGCAGCCTAAAGGCCAGGAACACTGAAGCTTTCTTT. Protein: CASSLKARNTEAFF.

This chain links TRBV7-2 with TRBJ2-2; 10 bases are shared with TRBD1. The CDR3 runs 15 residues. Germline V gene data show CDR1 as SGHTA and CDR2 as FQGNSA. J was trimmed by 5 bases and V by 5 bases; bases with no gene match: 5. The CDR3 DNA is TGTGCCAGCAGCCCTCGACAGGGGGCGACCGGGGAGCTGTTTTTT. Translation gives CASSPRQGATGELFF.

The chain joins TRBV7-6 to TRBJ2-1; 8 nucleotides match TRBD2. With 5 bases clipped from V and 6 bases from J, the junction kept 6 bases outside the gene matches. The CDR3 loop spans 14 amino acids. Germline V gives CDR1 SGHVS, CDR2 FNYEAQ. This chain's CDR3 is CASSKDRGGNEQFF. The CDR3 region has the DNA TGTGCCAGCAGCAAAGATCGGGGGGGCAATGAGCAGTTCTTC.

This clonotype was recorded once. V and J are TRBV6-1 and TRBJ1-2; D gene ambiguous. The CDR3 is made up of 13 amino acids. Germline-derived CDR1 and CDR2 are MNHNS and SASEGT. Trimming pared 6 bases from V and 4 bases from J, leaving 12 bases between. CDR3 amino acids: CASRIVTLYGYTF. In nucleotides, the CDR3 is TGTGCCAGCAGAATCGTCACACTCTATGGCTACACCTTC.

This rearrangement joins TRBV29-1 to TRBJ1-5; D is undetermined. This CDR3 comprises 13 residues. CDR1 is SQVTM and CDR2 is ANQGSEA in the germline V gene. The V gene lost 6 bases and the J gene lost 3 bases, with 12 bases spanning the gap. The CDR3 DNA is TGCAGCGTCGAGACACACGCCAATCAGCCCCAGCATTTT. This gives the protein CSVETHANQPQHF.

The rearrangement uses TRBV20-1 and TRBJ2-3, with 8 positions matching TRBD2. This CDR3 spans 15 amino acids. CDR1 and CDR2 from the germline V gene are DFQATT and SNEGSKA (reference sequence). Trimming cost V 5 bases and J 2 bases; bases outside gene matches: 9. In DNA form, the CDR3 reads TGCAGTGCTCGAGTAGCGGGGAGGGACACAGATACGCAGTATTTT. Residues: CSARVAGRDTDTQYF.

V is TRBV20-1 and J is TRBJ1-2; no firm D call. Germline CDR1 DFQATT, CDR2 SNEGSKA (reference sequence). The ends were cut back, 7 bases at V and 4 bases at J, with 16 bases in the middle. The CDR3 runs 13 residues. The CDR3 DNA sequence: TGCAGTGGGGGAACCGGGTGGGTCTATGGCTACACCTTC. Translated, it gives CSGGTGWVYGYTF.